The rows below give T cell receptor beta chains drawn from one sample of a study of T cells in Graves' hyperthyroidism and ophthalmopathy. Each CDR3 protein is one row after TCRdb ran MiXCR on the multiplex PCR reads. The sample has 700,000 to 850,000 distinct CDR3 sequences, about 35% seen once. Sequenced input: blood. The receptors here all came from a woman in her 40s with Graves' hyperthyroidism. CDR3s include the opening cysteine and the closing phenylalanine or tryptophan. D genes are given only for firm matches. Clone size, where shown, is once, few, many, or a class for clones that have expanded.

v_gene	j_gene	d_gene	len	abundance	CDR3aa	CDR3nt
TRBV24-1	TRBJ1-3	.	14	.	CATSDPAEGNTIYF	TGTGCCACCAGTGACCCCGCCGAGGGAAACACCATATATTTT
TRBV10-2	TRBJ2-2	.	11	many	CASSVRGELFF	TGCGCCAGCAGTGTACGCGGCGAGCTGTTTTTT
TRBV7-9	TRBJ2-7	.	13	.	CASSFGELREQYF	TGTGCCAGCAGCTTCGGGGAATTAAGAGAGCAGTACTTC
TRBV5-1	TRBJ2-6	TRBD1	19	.	CASSRQGADLASGANVLTF	TGCGCCAGCAGCCGGCAGGGGGCGGATCTTGCTTCGGGGGCCAACGTCCTGACTTTC
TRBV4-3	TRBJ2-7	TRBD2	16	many	CASSQAASGGQVGQYF	TGCGCCAGCAGCCAAGCGGCTAGCGGGGGGCAAGTAGGCCAGTACTTC
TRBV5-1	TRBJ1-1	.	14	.	CASSLEGGPTEAFF	TGCGCCAGCAGCTTGGAGGGGGGACCCACTGAAGCTTTCTTT
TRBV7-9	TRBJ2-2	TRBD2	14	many	CASSSSGGTGELFF	TGTGCCAGCAGTTCGTCCGGGGGGACCGGGGAGCTGTTTTTT
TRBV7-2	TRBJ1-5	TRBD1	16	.	CASTVPDRGWNQPQHF	TGTGCCAGCACCGTTCCGGACAGGGGTTGGAATCAGCCCCAGCATTTT
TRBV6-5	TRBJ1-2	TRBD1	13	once	CASSPTSGDRRFF	TGTGCCAGCAGCCCAACTAGCGGGGACAGACGGTTCTTC
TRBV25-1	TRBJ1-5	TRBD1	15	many	CASSATGGSNQPQHF	TGTGCCAGTAGTGCGACAGGGGGTTCCAATCAGCCCCAGCATTTT
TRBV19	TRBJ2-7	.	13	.	CATLGAGSYEQYF	TGTGCCACCCTCGGGGCGGGGAGCTACGAGCAGTACTTC
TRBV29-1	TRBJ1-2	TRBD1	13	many	CSAPGQGLYGYTF	TGCAGCGCACCGGGACAGGGGCTATATGGCTACACCTTC
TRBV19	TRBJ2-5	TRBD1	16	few	CASSTLTRGRQETQYF	TGTGCCAGTAGTACCCTAACCAGGGGGCGGCAAGAGACCCAGTACTTC
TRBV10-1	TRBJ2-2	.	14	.	CASSRTINTRELFF	TGCGCCAGCAGTAGGACAATTAACACCAGGGAGCTGTTTTTT
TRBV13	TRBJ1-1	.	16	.	CASSLRSGGGLTEAFF	TGTGCCAGCAGCTTAAGGTCGGGGGGGGGGCTTACTGAAGCTTTCTTT
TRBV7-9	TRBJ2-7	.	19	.	CASSQEFIGVGSHDREQYF	TGCGCCAGCAGCCAAGAGTTTATAGGCGTCGGATCCCATGACAGAGAGCAGTACTTC
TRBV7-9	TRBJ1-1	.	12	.	CASRQENTEAFF	TGTGCCAGCAGGCAGGAGAACACTGAAGCTTTCTTT
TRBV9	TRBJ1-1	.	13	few	CASSTGWIPEAFF	TGTGCCAGCTCGACAGGTTGGATCCCTGAAGCTTTCTTT
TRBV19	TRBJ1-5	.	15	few	CASSTLGGGNQPQHF	TGTGCCAGTAGTACTCTGGGAGGTGGCAATCAGCCCCAGCATTTT
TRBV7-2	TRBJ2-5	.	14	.	CASGFRLHQETQYF	TGTGCCAGCGGCTTCCGGCTACATCAAGAGACCCAGTACTTC
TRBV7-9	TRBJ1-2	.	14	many	CASSRLHPTDGYTF	TGTGCCAGCAGCCGTCTCCACCCGACCGATGGCTACACCTTC
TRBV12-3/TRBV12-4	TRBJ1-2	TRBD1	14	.	CASSSRGQGYGYTF	TGTGCCAGCAGTAGCAGGGGACAGGGATATGGCTACACCTTC
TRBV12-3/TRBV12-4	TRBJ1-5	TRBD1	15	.	CASIRDRVSDQPQHF	TGTGCCAGCATTCGGGACAGGGTTTCTGACCAGCCCCAGCATTTT
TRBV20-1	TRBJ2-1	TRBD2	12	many	CSALAGGNEQFF	TGCAGTGCCTTAGCGGGAGGCAATGAGCAGTTCTTC
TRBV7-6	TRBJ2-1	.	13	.	CASAAGSYNEQFF	TGTGCCAGTGCTGCCGGCTCCTACAATGAGCAGTTCTTC
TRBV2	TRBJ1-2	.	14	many	CASRAADRNYGYTF	TGTGCCAGCAGAGCTGCTGACAGGAACTATGGCTACACCTTC
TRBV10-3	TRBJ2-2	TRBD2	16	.	CAISETSGGNTGELFF	TGTGCCATCAGTGAGACTAGCGGGGGGAACACCGGGGAGCTGTTTTTT
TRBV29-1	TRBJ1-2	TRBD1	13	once	CALRQGPNYGYTF	TGCGCACTCCGACAGGGTCCCAACTATGGCTACACCTTC
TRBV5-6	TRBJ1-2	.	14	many	CASSLTQGGYGYTF	TGTGCCAGCAGCTTGACGCAGGGAGGCTATGGCTACACCTTC
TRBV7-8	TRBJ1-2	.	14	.	CASSPSERNYGYTF	TGTGCCAGCAGCCCCTCCGAGCGGAACTATGGCTACACCTTC
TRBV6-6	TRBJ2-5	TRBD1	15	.	CASSGLTGAQETQYF	TGTGCCAGCAGTGGGCTGACAGGGGCCCAAGAGACCCAGTACTTC
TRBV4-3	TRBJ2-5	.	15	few	CASSQVSDFQETQYF	TGCGCCAGCAGCCAAGTATCGGACTTCCAAGAGACCCAGTACTTC
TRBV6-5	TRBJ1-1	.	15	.	CASSYGSRYGTEAFF	TGTGCCAGCAGTTACGGTTCCAGGTATGGCACTGAAGCTTTCTTT
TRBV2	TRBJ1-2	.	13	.	CASRETATYGYTF	TGTGCCAGCAGAGAAACAGCCACTTATGGCTACACCTTC
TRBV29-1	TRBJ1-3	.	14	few	CSVDDGGLGNTIYF	TGCAGCGTTGACGACGGGGGGCTGGGAAACACCATATATTTT
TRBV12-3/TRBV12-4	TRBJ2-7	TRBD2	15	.	CASRAGSGSVYEQYF	TGTGCCAGCAGGGCGGGTAGCGGGAGTGTCTACGAGCAGTACTTC
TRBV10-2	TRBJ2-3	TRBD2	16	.	CASSELVAGDTDTQYF	TGCGCCAGCAGTGAGTTGGTAGCGGGGGACACAGATACGCAGTATTTT
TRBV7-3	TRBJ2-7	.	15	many	CASSRLQGHSYEQYF	TGTGCCAGCAGCAGACTACAGGGCCACTCCTACGAGCAGTACTTC
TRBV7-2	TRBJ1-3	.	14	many	CASRGGTHGNTIYF	TGTGCCAGCCGAGGGGGAACTCACGGAAACACCATATATTTT
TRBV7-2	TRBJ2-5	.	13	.	CASSPSTPGAQYF	TGTGCCAGCAGCCCCAGCACTCCTGGGGCCCAGTACTTC
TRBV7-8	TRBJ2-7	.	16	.	CASSLGGDLNSYEQYF	TGTGCCAGCAGCTTAGGTGGGGACCTGAACTCCTACGAGCAGTACTTC
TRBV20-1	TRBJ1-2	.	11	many	CSARGVAADTF	TGCAGTGCTAGAGGGGTGGCGGCTGACACCTTC
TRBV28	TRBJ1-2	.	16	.	CASSSSTEQPHYGYTF	TGTGCCAGCAGTTCGTCGACGGAACAGCCTCACTATGGCTACACCTTC
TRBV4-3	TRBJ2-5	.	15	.	CASSQDWGLQETQYF	TGCGCCAGCAGCCAAGATTGGGGTCTACAAGAGACCCAGTACTTC
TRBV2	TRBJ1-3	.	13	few	CASSLASGNTIYF	TGTGCCAGCAGCTTGGCCTCTGGAAACACCATATATTTT
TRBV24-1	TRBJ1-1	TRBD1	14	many	CATIGQGPGTEAFF	TGTGCCACCATCGGACAGGGACCGGGCACTGAAGCTTTCTTT
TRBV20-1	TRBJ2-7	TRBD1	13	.	CSARHGTVHEQYF	TGCAGTGCTAGGCACGGGACAGTCCACGAGCAGTACTTC
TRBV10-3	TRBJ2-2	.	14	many	CAIRTDANTGELFF	TGTGCCATCAGGACCGACGCGAACACCGGGGAGCTGTTTTTT
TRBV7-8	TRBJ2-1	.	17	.	CASSLVIRGSPGNEQFF	TGTGCCAGCAGCTTAGTGATTCGGGGGAGTCCTGGCAATGAGCAGTTCTTC
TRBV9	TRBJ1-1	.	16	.	CASSPESRPKNTEAFF	TGTGCCAGCAGCCCCGAAAGCCGTCCGAAGAACACTGAAGCTTTCTTT
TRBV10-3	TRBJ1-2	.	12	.	CAISEKNYGYTF	TGTGCCATCAGTGAGAAAAACTATGGCTACACCTTC
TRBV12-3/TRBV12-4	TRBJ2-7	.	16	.	CASNYSGAGVYNEQYF	TGTGCCAGCAATTATTCGGGGGCGGGAGTCTACAACGAGCAGTACTTC
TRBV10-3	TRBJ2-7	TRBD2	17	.	CAISYVGLAGGSYEQYF	TGTGCCATCAGTTACGTCGGACTAGCGGGAGGTTCCTACGAGCAGTACTTC